This TCR beta chain appears in the sequencing data of a study of T cell changes during pregnancy in multiple sclerosis. Method: immunoSEQ multiplex PCR; TCRdb's copy keeps in-frame clones and lacks some. Of around 130,000 clones listed, roughly 92% were seen once; the top ten hold approximately 6.2%. The V end lost 2 bases, the J end lost 1 base, and 12 bases lay between the germline ends. The length of the CDR3 is 15 residues. CDR1 and CDR2 (germline): SGHNT, YYREEE (reference sequence). This clonotype was obtained from a female donor with multiple sclerosis, enrolled in a pregnancy study. The V and J genes are TRBV5-4 and TRBJ1-1, with D perhaps matching TRBD1 (5 bases). Sequenced here: peripheral blood, sampled before pregnancy. CDR3 amino acids: CASSLLRAPNTEAFF. The CDR3 nucleotides are TGTGCCAGCAGCTTACTCAGGGCACCGAACACTGAAGCTTTCTTT. Full variable domain (rest looked up from reference TRBV5-4 and TRBJ1-1): ETGVTQSPTHLIKTRGQQVTLRCSSQSGHNTVSWYQQALGQGPQFIFQYYREEENGRGNFPPRFSGLQFPNYSSELNVNALELDDSALYLCASSLLRAPNTEAFFGQGTRLTVV.